A single sample gave rise to the 9 T cell receptor beta chains below, sequenced in a study of blood T cell repertoires in COVID-19. Some clones are missing from TCRdb's copy, which holds only in-frame ones; the method was immunoSEQ multiplex PCR. Here the sample spans some 190,000 clones, approximately 85% being singletons. The sequenced sample was peripheral blood. The receptors originated from a woman aged 55-75 years with acute or convalescent COVID-19.

The CDR3 nucleotides read TGTGCCATCACGAGGACAGGGGGTGATAACTATGGCTACACCTTC. This sequence encodes CAITRTGGDNYGYTF. The genes are TRBV10-3 and TRBJ1-2; 10 positions match TRBD1. CDR3 length equals 15 residues. Germline V CDR1 and CDR2: ENHRY, SYGVKD. V was pared by 7 bases and J by 1 base, with 6 bases of the junction left unmatched.

The chain couples TRBV7-6 to TRBJ2-2; no reliable D call. V lost 4 bases to trimming and J lost 7 bases, with 19 bases between them. The germline V gene has CDR1 SGHVS and CDR2 FNYEAQ. CDR3 length: 16 amino acids. In DNA form, the CDR3 reads TGTGCCAGCAGCTCCCCCTACACGGGTAGGAGCGGGGAGCTGTTTTTT. This encodes CASSSPYTGRSGELFF.

The chain links TRBV4-1 to TRBJ1-1; TRBD1 might be the D (6 bases). From germline, CDR1 is MGHRA and CDR2 YSYEKL. The CDR3 runs 18 residues. V lost 1 base, J lost 1 base, and 19 bases lay in between. CDR3 coding DNA: TGCGCCAGCAGCCAAGGTTACAGGGAAGTTAGTAGGAACACTGAAGCTTTCTTT. It encodes CASSQGYREVSRNTEAFF.

This clone was picked up a small number of times. The V gene is TRBV7-2, the J gene TRBJ2-3, with TRBD2 matching 10 bases. Per the germline V gene, CDR1 is SGHTA and CDR2 is FQGNSA. The CDR3 length is 19 residues. With V trimmed by 6 bases and J by 4 bases, 19 bases remained unmatched. In DNA, the CDR3 is TGTGCCAGCAGGGACGCTAGCGGGAGCCCCCGCGCGTGGGCAGATACGCAGTATTTT. Its translation: CASRDASGSPRAWADTQYF. The full variable domain, with the rest looked up from reference TRBV7-2 and TRBJ2-3, is GAGVSQSPSNKVTEKGKDVELRCDPISGHTALYWYRQSLGQGLEFLIYFQGNSAPDKSGLPSDRFSAERTGGSVSTLTIQRTQQEDSAVYLCASRDASGSPRAWADTQYFGPGTRLTVL.

The V and J genes are TRBV5-1 and TRBJ1-4; D gene ambiguous. The CDR3 covers 15 residues. Germline CDR1 reads SGHRS; CDR2 reads YFSETQ. V dropped 0 bases and J dropped 0 bases, with 6 bases sitting between them. The CDR3 loop reads CASSLGGATNEKLFF. CDR3 in DNA: TGCGCCAGCAGCTTGGGCGGGGCAACTAATGAAAAACTGTTTTTT.

The chain joins TRBV7-9 to TRBJ1-2; D gene ambiguous. Germline CDR1 reads SEHNR; CDR2 reads FQNEAQ (reference sequence). The CDR3 has 12 residues. With 3 bases removed from V and 2 bases from J, the gap between germline ends came to 4 bases. The CDR3 sequence is CASSLRNYGYTF. The CDR3 DNA reads TGTGCCAGCAGCTTGAGGAACTATGGCTACACCTTC. Full variable domain (rest looked up from reference TRBV7-9 and TRBJ1-2): DTGVSQNPRHKITKRGQNVTFRCDPISEHNRLYWYRQTLGQGPEFLTYFQNEAQLEKSRLLSDRFSAERPKGSFSTLEIQRTEQGDSAMYLCASSLRNYGYTFGSGTRLTVV.

The chain uses TRBV18 and TRBJ1-1; TRBD1 matches 9 bases. Germline values: CDR1 KGHSH, CDR2 LQKENI. The CDR3 extends over 15 amino acids. V was clipped by 6 bases and J by 4 bases; unmatched bases: 9. The CDR3 spells CASSPTRQGGTEAFF. The CDR3 bases are TGTGCCAGCTCCCCTACTCGACAGGGGGGCACTGAAGCTTTCTTT. The whole variable domain, remainder taken from reference TRBV18 and TRBJ1-1, is NAGVMQNPRHLVRRRGQEARLRCSPMKGHSHVYWYRQLPEEGLKFMVYLQKENIIDESGMPKERFSAEFPKEGPSILRIQQVVRGDSAAYFCASSPTRQGGTEAFFGQGTRLTVV.

The gene calls are TRBV9 and TRBJ1-2, with 10 bases that match TRBD1. This CDR3 region has 13 residues. CDR1 and CDR2 (germline): SGDLS, YYNGEE. V lost 3 bases to trimming and J lost 8 bases; unmatched junction nucleotides: 4. CDR3 nucleotide sequence: TGTGCCAGCAGCGGGGACAGGGGTGGCGGCTACACCTTC. Translation gives CASSGDRGGGYTF.

The genes are TRBV28 and TRBJ1-1, with 7 nucleotides matching TRBD1. This CDR3 spans 14 amino acids. V gave up 6 bases and J gave up 6 bases; unmatched junction bases: 10. The germline V gene has CDR1 MDHEN and CDR2 SYDVKM. In nucleotides, the CDR3 is TGTGCCAGCAGCCGCACAGGGGTGTTGGCTGAAGCTTTCTTT. Its translation is CASSRTGVLAEAFF.